This T cell receptor (beta chain) emerged from a study of control samples from healthy donors and cancer patients. V was pared by 11 bases and J by 7 bases, with 7 bases of the junction left unmatched. Germline lookup yields CDR1 MDHEN and CDR2 SYDVKM. The CDR3 spans 12 residues. The data were produced by immunoSEQ multiplex PCR, yet TCRdb's version contains in-frame clones alone and is incomplete. The sample has about 150,000 clones; roughly 93% are singletons. Material for sequencing was blood. V gene TRBV28 combines with J gene TRBJ1-4, with 7 bases matching TRBD1. This TCR derives from a young man in good health. The CDR3 DNA follows: TGTGCCGTAGGAAGGGGGCTTGAAAAACTGTTTTTT. It is translated as CAVGRGLEKLFF.